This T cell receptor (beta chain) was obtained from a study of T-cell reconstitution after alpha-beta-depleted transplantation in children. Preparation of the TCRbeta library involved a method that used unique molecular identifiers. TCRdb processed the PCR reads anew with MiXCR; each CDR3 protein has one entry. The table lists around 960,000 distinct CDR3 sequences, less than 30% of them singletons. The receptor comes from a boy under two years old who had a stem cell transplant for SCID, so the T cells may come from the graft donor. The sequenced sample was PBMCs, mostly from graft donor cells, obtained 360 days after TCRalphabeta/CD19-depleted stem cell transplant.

Here the CDR3 DNA reads TGTGCCAGCAGCTTTGGCGGATACTACAATGAGCAGTTCTTC. Translation gives CASSFGGYYNEQFF. This chain joins TRBV7-2 and TRBJ2-1; no definite D call. The germline V and J ends were trimmed by 3 bases and 3 bases, with 9 bases remaining between them. The CDR3 spans 14 residues. Germline V lookup: CDR1 SGHTA, CDR2 FQGNSA.